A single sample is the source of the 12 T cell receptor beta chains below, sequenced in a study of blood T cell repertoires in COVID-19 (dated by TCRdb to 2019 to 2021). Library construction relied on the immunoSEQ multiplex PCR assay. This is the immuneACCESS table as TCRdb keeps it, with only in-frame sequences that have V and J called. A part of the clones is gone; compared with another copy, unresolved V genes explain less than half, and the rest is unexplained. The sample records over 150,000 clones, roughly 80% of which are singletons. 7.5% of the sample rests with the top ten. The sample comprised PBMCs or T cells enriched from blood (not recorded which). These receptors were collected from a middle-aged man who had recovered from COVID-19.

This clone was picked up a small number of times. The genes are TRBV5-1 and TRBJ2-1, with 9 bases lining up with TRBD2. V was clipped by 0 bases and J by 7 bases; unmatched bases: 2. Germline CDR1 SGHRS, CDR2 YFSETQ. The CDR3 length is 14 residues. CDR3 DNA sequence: TGCGCCAGCAGCTTGGCCCTAGCGGGGAATGAGCAGTTCTTC. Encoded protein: CASSLALAGNEQFF.

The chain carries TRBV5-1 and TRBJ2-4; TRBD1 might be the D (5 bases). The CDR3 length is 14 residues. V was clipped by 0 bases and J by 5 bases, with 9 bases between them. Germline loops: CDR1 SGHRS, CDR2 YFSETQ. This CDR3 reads CASSLVGPENIQYF. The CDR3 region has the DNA TGCGCCAGCAGCTTGGTGGGGCCCGAAAACATTCAGTACTTC.

CDR3 loop: CASTSGGSVQETQYF. CDR3 coding DNA: TGCGCCAGCACCTCAGGGGGGTCCGTGCAAGAGACCCAGTACTTC. J is TRBJ2-5 and V is TRBV5-1; weak D call: TRBD1 (7 bases). The CDR3 sequence is 15 residues long. Between the trimmed V and J ends, which lost 6 bases and 2 bases, there was a span of 17 bases. The germline CDR1 and CDR2 sequences are SGHRS and YFSETQ.

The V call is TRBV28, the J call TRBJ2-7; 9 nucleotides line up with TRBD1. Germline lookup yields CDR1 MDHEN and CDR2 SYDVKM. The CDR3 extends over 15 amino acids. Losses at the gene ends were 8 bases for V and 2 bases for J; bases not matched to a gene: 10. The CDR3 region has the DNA TGTGCCAGCGGGTATTACGGGACAGGGACCTACGAGCAGTACTTC. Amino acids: CASGYYGTGTYEQYF.

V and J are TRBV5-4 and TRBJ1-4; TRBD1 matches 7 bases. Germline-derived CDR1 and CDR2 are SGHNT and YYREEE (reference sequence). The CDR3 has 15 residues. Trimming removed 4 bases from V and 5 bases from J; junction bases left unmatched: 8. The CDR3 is CASSLTGAQNEKLFF. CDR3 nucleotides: TGTGCCAGCAGCCTAACAGGGGCCCAGAATGAAAAACTGTTTTTT.

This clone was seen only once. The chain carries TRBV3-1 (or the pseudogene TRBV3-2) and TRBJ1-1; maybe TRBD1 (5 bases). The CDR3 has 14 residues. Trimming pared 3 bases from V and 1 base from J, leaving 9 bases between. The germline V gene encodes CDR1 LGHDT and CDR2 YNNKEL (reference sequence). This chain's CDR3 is CASSHYRKNTEAFF. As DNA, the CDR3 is TGTGCCAGCAGCCACTACAGGAAGAACACTGAAGCTTTCTTT.

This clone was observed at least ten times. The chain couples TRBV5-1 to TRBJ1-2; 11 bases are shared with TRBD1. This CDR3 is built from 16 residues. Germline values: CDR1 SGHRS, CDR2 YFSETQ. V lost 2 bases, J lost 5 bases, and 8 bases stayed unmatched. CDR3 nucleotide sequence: TGCGCCAGCAGCTTTACCGGACAGGGGGCAGGGTATGGCTACACCTTC. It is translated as CASSFTGQGAGYGYTF.

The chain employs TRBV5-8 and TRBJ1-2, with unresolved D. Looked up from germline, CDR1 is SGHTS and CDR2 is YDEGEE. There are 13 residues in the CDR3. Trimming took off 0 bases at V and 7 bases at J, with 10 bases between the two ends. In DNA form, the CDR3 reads TGTGCCAGCAGCTTGGCGGCCTCGGGTGGCTACACCTTC. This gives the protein CASSLAASGGYTF.

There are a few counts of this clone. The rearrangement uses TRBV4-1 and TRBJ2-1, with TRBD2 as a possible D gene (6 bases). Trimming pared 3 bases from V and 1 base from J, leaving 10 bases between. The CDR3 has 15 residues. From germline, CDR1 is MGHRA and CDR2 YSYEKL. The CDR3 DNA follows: TGCGCCAGCAGCCAGTACCGGGGGTCCTACAATGAGCAGTTCTTC. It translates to CASSQYRGSYNEQFF.

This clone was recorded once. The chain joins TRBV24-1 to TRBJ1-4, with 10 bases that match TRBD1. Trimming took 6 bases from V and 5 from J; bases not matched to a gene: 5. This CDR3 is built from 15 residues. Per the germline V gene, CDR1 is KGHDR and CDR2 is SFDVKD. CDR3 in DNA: TGTGCCACCAGTTCCAGGACAGGGGGGAATGAAAAACTGTTTTTT. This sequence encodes CATSSRTGGNEKLFF.

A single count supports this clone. The DNA of the CDR3 is TGCGCCAGCAGCCAAGATCTTTTCGGGGCGGGGGCTAACACCGGGGAGCTGTTTTTT. It specifies CASSQDLFGAGANTGELFF. The chain carries TRBV4-3 and TRBJ2-2; maybe TRBD2 (7 bases). Trimming took off 0 bases at V and 2 bases at J, with 19 bases between the two ends. Germline V gene data show CDR1 as LGHNA and CDR2 as YSLEER. The CDR3 consists of 19 residues.

CDR3 sequence (DNA): TGTGCCAGCAGGGGGCAGGCCCTTCGGGGCTACACCTTC. Translating gives CASRGQALRGYTF. The chain employs TRBV7-9 and TRBJ1-2; D might be TRBD1 (5 bases). Germline V CDR1 and CDR2: SEHNR, FQNEAQ (reference sequence). The ends were cut back, 6 bases at V and 8 bases at J, with 16 bases in the middle. The CDR3 covers 13 residues.